The source of this T cell receptor beta chain is a study of blood T cells in healthy people across ages. Broader study findings: Higher diversity and more naive CD4+ cells were features of long-lived donors, compared to aged donors. Estimates of total diversity, which came from one million sequenced T cells, were considered to be underestimates. With age, beta diversity per million T cells declined roughly linearly, significantly by 30 to 50.

Combining a sample-barcoded 5' primer with a J-beta primer mix, a second PCR ran for 7 to 11 cycles. Each of the samples gave a minimum of 2.5 million paired-end reads that contained CDR3. Each CDR3 protein is one row after TCRdb ran MiXCR on the 5' RACE reads. The sample has roughly 640,000 distinct CDR3 sequences, approximately 30% seen once. This clonotype was seen repeatedly, ten times or more. No antigen is known for it. CDR3 length: 17 residues. Per germline, CDR1 DFQATT and CDR2 SNEGSKA (reference sequence). Trimming at V came to 5 bases and at J to 0 bases, leaving 13 bases not matched to a gene.

The sequenced sample was blood. This TCR derives from a woman older than 75 in good health. The chain joins TRBV20-1 to TRBJ2-5; 9 nucleotides align to TRBD1. The CDR3 loop is CSARPPRDRVYQETQYF. CDR3 DNA sequence: TGCAGTGCTCGCCCCCCGCGGGACAGGGTCTACCAAGAGACCCAGTACTTC.